The clone carrying this T cell receptor beta chain appeared a single time. Its cognate antigen is unknown. The sample originates from a study of shared clonotypes between healthy human individuals. Study context: Donors had three CD4 naive, three CD4 memory, two CD8 naive and one CD8 memory plate apiece.

Germline CDR1 SGHDT, CDR2 YYEEEE. The ends were cut back, 0 bases at V and 8 bases at J, with 12 bases in the middle. The CDR3 covers 14 residues. Some clones are missing from TCRdb's copy, which holds only in-frame ones; the method was immunoSEQ multiplex PCR. This table has roughly 1.5 million clones, around 98% appearing once. Study-wide results and limits: Naive subsets tended to show greater estimated richness than memory subsets.

The sequence was collected from a man between 25 and 39 years old in good health. Sequencing input: naive CD4+ T cells sorted from blood. Subset noted: CD45RA+ positively selected. The chain combines TRBV5-6 with TRBJ2-1; D not resolved. The CDR3 nucleotides are TGTGCCAGCAGCTTGGATCCATGGTACGATGAGCAGTTCTTC. The encoded protein is CASSLDPWYDEQFF.